The next 22 T cell receptor beta chains were all read from a single sample in a study of CD8 T cells in Susac syndrome. Reverse transcription used roughly 0.5 to 1 ug RNA and random hexamers. TCRdb re-derived calls from the immunoSEQ multiplex PCR reads in MiXCR, one entry per CDR3 protein. The profile shows about 180,000 distinct CDR3 sequences, about 93% of them singletons. Sequenced sample: CD4+ T cells from PBMCs. These receptors originate from a human donor with Susac syndrome.

There are a few counts of this clonotype. The chain couples TRBV6-6 to TRBJ2-2, with D uncertain. Trimming shortened V by 1 base and J by 3 bases, and 3 bases separated the two germline ends. The CDR3 length is 13 residues. CDR1 and CDR2 (germline): MNHNY, SVGAGI (reference sequence). CDR3 amino acids: CASSYYDTGELFF. In DNA, the CDR3 is TGTGCCAGCAGTTACTACGACACCGGGGAGCTGTTTTTT.

The J gene is TRBJ2-7, the V gene TRBV29-1; 10 nucleotides agree with TRBD2. The junction had 6 bases not matched to a gene; V was cut back by 5 bases and J by 5 bases. Germline V gene sequence: CDR1 SQVTM, CDR2 ANQGSEA. This CDR3 is 13 amino acids long. CDR3 loop: CSVKGLAQDEQYF. CDR3 nucleotides: TGCAGCGTTAAGGGACTAGCGCAGGACGAGCAGTACTTC.

This chain links TRBV11-2 with TRBJ2-7; D call uncertain. The CDR3 sequence is 15 residues long. The germline V gene has CDR1 SGHAT and CDR2 FQNNGV. V lost 4 bases to trimming and J lost 2 bases, with 15 bases between them. The DNA for the CDR3 is TGTGCCAGCAGCTCTGGAATGGGTAGACCCTACGAGCAGTACTTC. Translated: CASSSGMGRPYEQYF. Based on the CDR3 plus reference TRBV11-2 and TRBJ2-7, the full variable domain is EAGVAQSPRYKIIEKRQSVAFWCNPISGHATLYWYQQILGQGPKLLIQFQNNGVVDDSQLPKDRFSAERLKGVDSTLKIQPAKLEDSAVYLCASSSGMGRPYEQYFGPGTRLTVT.

This chain uses TRBV6-1 with TRBJ1-2, with unresolved D. Germline CDR1 is MNHNS and CDR2 is SASEGT. The CDR3 is made up of 12 amino acids. The germline V and J ends were trimmed by 10 bases and 3 bases, with 12 bases remaining between them. The DNA of the CDR3 is TGTGCCATCCCGGCGGTATACTATGGCTACACCTTC. This encodes CAIPAVYYGYTF.

This clonotype was seen once. The chain is built from TRBV30 and TRBJ1-2, with D unresolved. The CDR3 runs to 14 residues. The V and J ends lost 0 bases and 5 bases respectively, with 13 bases between them. Germline V gives CDR1 GTSNPN, CDR2 SVGIG (reference sequence). CDR3: CAWSVPWGYYGYTF. In DNA form, the CDR3 reads TGTGCCTGGAGTGTACCATGGGGATATTATGGCTACACCTTC.

The chain uses TRBV2 and TRBJ1-1, with D unresolved. Per the germline V gene, CDR1 is SNHLY and CDR2 is FYNNEI. Trimming removed 6 bases at V and 6 bases at J, with 14 bases between. This CDR3 contains 13 residues. For the CDR3, the DNA is TGTGCCAGCAGAGAGGACGTATCGTCTGAAGCTTTCTTT. Amino acids: CASREDVSSEAFF. The full variable domain, rest sourced from reference TRBV2 and TRBJ1-1, is EPEVTQTPSHQVTQMGQEVILRCVPISNHLYFYWYRQILGQKVEFLVSFYNNEISEKSEIFDDQFSVERPDGSNFTLKIRSTKLEDSAMYFCASREDVSSEAFFGQGTRLTVV.

The V and J genes are TRBV28 and TRBJ2-3, with 11 nucleotides matching TRBD2. From germline, CDR1 is MDHEN and CDR2 SYDVKM. The CDR3 covers 16 residues. V dropped 4 bases and J dropped 5; count of bases not matched to a gene: 8. This CDR3 reads CASSSSGLAGRDTQYF. Here the CDR3 DNA reads TGTGCCAGCAGTTCCTCCGGACTAGCGGGTAGAGATACGCAGTATTTT.

The gene calls are TRBV29-1 and TRBJ2-7, with 7 bases lining up with TRBD1. This CDR3 has 14 residues. V shed 5 bases, J shed 2 bases, and the junction held 9 bases outside the gene matches. Germline lookup yields CDR1 SQVTM and CDR2 ANQGSEA. Written as DNA, the CDR3 is TGCAGCGTTAAAAAAGGGGGCTCAGCCTACGAGCAGTACTTC. Translation: CSVKKGGSAYEQYF.

This chain joins TRBV12-3 or TRBV12-4 and TRBJ1-4, with D possibly TRBD1 on 6 matching bases. Trimming shortened V by 4 bases and J by 7 bases, and 13 bases separated the two germline ends. The CDR3 consists of 14 residues. CDR3 region: CASSSRDIGEKLFF. The CDR3 nucleotides read TGTGCCAGCAGTTCCCGGGACATTGGTGAAAAACTGTTTTTT.

V and J are TRBV24-1 and TRBJ1-1, with D hard to call. CDR1 is KGHDR, CDR2 SFDVKD, per germline. V dropped 7 bases and J dropped 6 bases, with 11 bases sitting between them. This CDR3 region has 12 residues. CDR3 in DNA: TGTGCCACCAGCGCCTGGCTGGCTGAAGCTTTCTTT. Its protein is CATSAWLAEAFF.

The chain employs TRBV6-2 or TRBV6-3 and TRBJ2-3, with D hard to call. This CDR3 contains 12 residues. In germline, CDR1 is MNHEY, CDR2 SVGEGT. Trimming stripped 0 bases from V and 7 bases from J, with 5 bases between. The CDR3 protein is CASSYSDNTQYF. Written as DNA, the CDR3 is TGTGCCAGCAGTTACTCGGATAATACGCAGTATTTT.

The table lists this clonotype with a count of one. The chain carries TRBV15 and TRBJ2-3; D not certain. The V gene lost 2 bases and the J gene lost 4 bases, with 13 bases spanning the gap. Germline CDR1 and CDR2: LNHNV and YYDKDF (reference sequence). The CDR3 is 15 residues long. In DNA form, the CDR3 reads TGTGCCACCAGCAGACCCACACACGCCGCAGATACGCAGTATTTT. It yields the protein CATSRPTHAADTQYF.

The chain links TRBV24-1 to TRBJ2-1; possible D gene TRBD2, 5 bases. Per the germline V gene, CDR1 is KGHDR and CDR2 is SFDVKD. The CDR3 has 13 amino acids. Trimming cost V 5 bases and J 6 bases, with 10 bases left between them. CDR3 amino acids: CATSGGLINEQFF. The CDR3 DNA is TGTGCCACCAGTGGCGGACTCATCAATGAGCAGTTCTTC.

This clonotype showed up just once. This rearrangement joins TRBV29-1 to TRBJ1-4; 7 bases align to TRBD1. CDR1 and CDR2 from the germline V gene are SQVTM and ANQGSEA. The CDR3 consists of 14 residues. V gave up 5 bases and J gave up 4 bases; unmatched junction bases: 7. CDR3 amino acids: CSVQATGINEKLFF. The CDR3 DNA reads TGCAGCGTTCAAGCGACAGGGATTAATGAAAAACTGTTTTTT.

J is TRBJ2-7 and V is TRBV9; D is perhaps TRBD1 (6 bases). Per germline, CDR1 SGDLS and CDR2 YYNGEE. CDR3 length: 14 amino acids. The V end lost 3 bases, the J end lost 5 bases, and 15 bases lay between the germline ends. CDR3 nucleotides: TGTGCCAGCAGCGGAGGACAGCCCTGGGACGAGCAGTACTTC. Translation: CASSGGQPWDEQYF. The variable domain in full, with the rest retrieved from reference TRBV9 and TRBJ2-7, is DSGVTQTPKHLITATGQRVTLRCSPRSGDLSVYWYQQSLDQGLQFLIQYYNGEERAKGNILERFSAQQFPDLHSELNLSSLELGDSALYFCASSGGQPWDEQYFGPGTRLTVT.

The V call is TRBV29-1, the J call TRBJ2-3; TRBD2 aligns across 10 bases. J was trimmed by 0 bases and V by 8 bases; bases with no gene match: 5. This CDR3 has 14 amino acids. CDR1 SQVTM and CDR2 ANQGSEA come from the germline V gene. This chain's CDR3 is CSTGLAVSTDTQYF. The CDR3 coding sequence is TGCAGCACCGGACTAGCGGTTAGCACAGATACGCAGTATTTT.

This sequence joins TRBV7-9 and TRBJ2-4; 8 nucleotides match TRBD2. Looked up from germline, CDR1 is SEHNR and CDR2 is FQNEAQ (reference sequence). The CDR3 is 15 amino acids. With 4 bases clipped from V and 7 bases from J, the junction kept 9 bases outside the gene matches. The CDR3 here is CASSSGGAGQNIQYF. The DNA for the CDR3 is TGTGCCAGCAGCTCCGGGGGGGCCGGGCAGAACATTCAGTACTTC.

V usage is TRBV20-1 and J usage is TRBJ1-1; 7 nucleotides align to TRBD1. CDR3 length: 16 amino acids. Germline loops: CDR1 DFQATT, CDR2 SNEGSKA (reference sequence). V gave up 8 bases and J gave up 1 base; unmatched junction bases: 16. CDR3 coding DNA: TGCAGTTCTAATGATTTCCAGGGGGGCGCGAACACTGAAGCTTTCTTT. This gives the protein CSSNDFQGGANTEAFF.

V gene TRBV5-1 combines with J gene TRBJ1-1; D gene uncertain. The V and J ends lost 5 bases and 6 bases respectively, with 14 bases between them. Germline V gives CDR1 SGHRS, CDR2 YFSETQ. CDR3 size: 13 residues. CDR3 DNA: TGCGCCAGCAGTTCCACGGGAGTCCCTGAAGCTTTCTTT. Protein sequence: CASSSTGVPEAFF.

This chain uses TRBV7-9 with TRBJ2-7; D is unclear. The V gene lost 5 bases and the J gene lost 9 bases, with 17 bases spanning the gap. The CDR3 runs 13 residues. The germline V gene has CDR1 SEHNR and CDR2 FQNEAQ (reference sequence). The CDR3 sequence: CASSTTRHLGQYF. CDR3 DNA sequence: TGTGCCAGCAGCACGACAAGACACCTCGGGCAGTACTTC.

This rearrangement joins TRBV28 to TRBJ2-5; 9 nucleotides line up with TRBD2. Germline-derived CDR1 and CDR2 are MDHEN and SYDVKM. With 4 bases clipped from V and 4 bases from J, the junction kept 10 bases outside the gene matches. The CDR3 runs to 16 residues. CDR3 residues: CASSSHAGGGGETQYF. In DNA form, the CDR3 reads TGTGCCAGCAGTTCCCATGCGGGAGGGGGCGGAGAGACCCAGTACTTC.

The J gene is TRBJ1-2, the V gene TRBV29-1; D is perhaps TRBD1 (5 bases). Trimming left V 4 bases short and J 8 bases short, with 17 bases between. This CDR3 has 13 amino acids. Germline V gene data show CDR1 as SQVTM and CDR2 as ANQGSEA. The CDR3 coding sequence is TGCAGCGTTGCGGTGGGGGGTAATCGGGGCTACACCTTC. It codes for CSVAVGGNRGYTF.